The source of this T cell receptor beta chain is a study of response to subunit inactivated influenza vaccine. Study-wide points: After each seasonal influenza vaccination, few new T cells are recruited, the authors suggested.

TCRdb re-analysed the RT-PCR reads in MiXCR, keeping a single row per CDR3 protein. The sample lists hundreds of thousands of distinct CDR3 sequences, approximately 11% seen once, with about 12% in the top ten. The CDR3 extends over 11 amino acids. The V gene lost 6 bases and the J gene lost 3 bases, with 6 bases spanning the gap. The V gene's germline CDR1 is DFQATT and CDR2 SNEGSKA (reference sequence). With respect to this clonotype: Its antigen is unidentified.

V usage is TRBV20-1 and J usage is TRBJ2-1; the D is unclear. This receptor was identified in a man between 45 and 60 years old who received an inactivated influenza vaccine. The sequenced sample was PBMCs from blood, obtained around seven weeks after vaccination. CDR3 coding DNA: TGCAGTGCCTTCGACTACAATGAGCAGTTCTTC. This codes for CSAFDYNEQFF.